These 5 T cell receptor beta chains came from one sample sequenced in a study of radiotherapy plus CTLA-4 blockade in lung cancer. The data were produced by immunoSEQ multiplex PCR, yet TCRdb's version contains in-frame clones alone and is incomplete. The sample shows around 110,000 clones, over 80% of them seen only once. This specimen consisted of peripheral blood, obtained from a patient treated with radiotherapy plus ipilimumab. These receptors all stem from a human donor with non-small cell lung cancer that progressed on radiotherapy plus ipilimumab.

This chain joins TRBV5-8 and TRBJ2-1; TRBD1 matches 7 bases. This CDR3 has 15 amino acids. With V trimmed by 0 bases and J by 2 bases, 2 bases remained unmatched. Germline V gene data show CDR1 as SGHTS and CDR2 as YDEGEE. The CDR3: CASSLAQGAYNEQFF. The DNA of the CDR3 is TGTGCCAGCAGCTTGGCCCAGGGGGCCTACAATGAGCAGTTCTTC.

The chain employs TRBV5-1 and TRBJ1-1; D remains unclear. The CDR3 covers 13 residues. The V end was cut by 5 bases, the J end by 5 bases, with 13 bases between. The germline CDR1 and CDR2 sequences are SGHRS and YFSETQ. CDR3 in amino acids: CASRGPLRTEAFF. CDR3 nucleotides: TGCGCCAGCAGAGGGCCACTGAGGACTGAAGCTTTCTTT.

The V gene is TRBV2, the J gene TRBJ2-7; D unclear. Trimming removed 1 base from V and 3 bases from J, with 4 bases in between. The CDR3 runs 12 residues. From germline, CDR1 is SNHLY and CDR2 FYNNEI. CDR3 region: CASSEEVYEQYF. For the CDR3, the DNA is TGTGCCAGCAGTGAAGAGGTCTACGAGCAGTACTTC.

The chain carries TRBV25-1 and TRBJ2-1; tentatively, D is TRBD2 (6 bases). With 10 bases removed from V and 7 bases from J, the gap between germline ends came to 20 bases. The CDR3 length is 14 residues. Germline V lookup: CDR1 MGHDK, CDR2 SYGVNS. CDR3 protein: CATSRAGGGNEQFF. The CDR3 DNA is TGTGCCACCTCGAGAGCGGGCGGAGGTAATGAGCAGTTCTTC.

The chain has TRBV2 and TRBJ2-1; weak D call: TRBD1 (8 bases). Germline CDR1 is SNHLY and CDR2 is FYNNEI. V was cut by 1 base and J by 4 bases, with 20 bases left in between. This CDR3 has 18 residues. As DNA, the CDR3 is TGTGCCAGCAGTGAAGGGACAGGGAAGGCGGGAGCTTACAATGAGCAGTTCTTC. This codes for CASSEGTGKAGAYNEQFF.